The 16 T cell receptor beta chains presented below share a single source sample, sequenced in a study of blood T cell repertoires in COVID-19. Here immunoSEQ multiplex PCR was the method, and the copy in TCRdb shows in-frame clones only, minus some. The table includes over 60,000 clones, about 81% detected once. The sample consisted of peripheral blood. The receptor set was obtained from a human donor in a cohort sampled during active COVID-19.

V and J are TRBV12-3 or TRBV12-4 and TRBJ1-4, with D unclear. The CDR3 loop spans 13 amino acids. Deletions cut 3 bases from V and 4 bases from J, with 6 bases between. The CDR3 reads CASSFMSNEKLFF. As DNA, the CDR3 is TGTGCCAGCAGTTTTATGAGTAATGAAAAACTGTTTTTT.

The CDR3 DNA follows: TGTGCCAGCTCAAAAACAGGGGGCTCTGAAGCTTTCTTT. It encodes CASSKTGGSEAFF. The rearrangement uses TRBV18 and TRBJ1-1; 9 bases align to TRBD1. Germline V gene sequence: CDR1 KGHSH, CDR2 LQKENI. Losses at the gene ends were 5 bases for V and 6 bases for J; bases not matched to a gene: 4. CDR3 length: 13 residues.

This chain links TRBV30 with TRBJ1-1, with no clear D. V was cut by 0 bases and J by 3 bases, with 8 bases left in between. This CDR3 has 13 residues. CDR1 is GTSNPN and CDR2 is SVGIG in the germline V gene (reference sequence). The CDR3 coding sequence is TGTGCCTGGAGTGTAGCGACTTACACTGAAGCTTTCTTT. Translation: CAWSVATYTEAFF.

V gene TRBV28 combines with J gene TRBJ1-2; D unclear. In germline, CDR1 is MDHEN, CDR2 SYDVKM. This CDR3 is 12 amino acids long. V was cut by 5 bases and J by 8 bases, with 12 bases left in between. The CDR3 DNA reads TGTGCCAGCAGTGCCGGGGTAGACGGCTACACCTTC. Amino acids: CASSAGVDGYTF.

The rearrangement links TRBV6-2 or TRBV6-3 to TRBJ2-1; D not resolved. The V end was cut by 4 bases, the J end by 2 bases, with 12 bases between. CDR3 length equals 15 residues. Looked up from germline, CDR1 is MNHEY and CDR2 is SVGEGT. The CDR3 nucleotides read TGTGCCAGCAGTTTGGAGAGTACTGCCTACAATGAGCAGTTCTTC. This gives the protein CASSLESTAYNEQFF.

The chain carries TRBV4-2 and TRBJ1-4; D call uncertain. V lost 0 bases and J 8 bases, leaving 10 bases between the germline ends. Per germline, CDR1 LGHNA and CDR2 YNFKEQ. There are 14 residues in the CDR3. CDR3 DNA sequence: TGTGCCAGCAGCCAAGATATCGGTGTGGAAAAACTGTTTTTT. It encodes CASSQDIGVEKLFF.

This clone turned up a few times. The V call is TRBV7-9, the J call TRBJ1-2; 9 bases are a match to TRBD1. CDR3 length: 13 residues. V shed 5 bases and J 7 bases; nucleotides not matched to a gene: 5. CDR1 is SEHNR and CDR2 is FQNEAQ in the germline V gene (reference sequence). The CDR3 reads CASSPGQGSGYTF. DNA for the CDR3: TGTGCCAGCAGCCCTGGACAGGGGTCTGGCTACACCTTC. The variable domain in full, with the rest retrieved from reference TRBV7-9 and TRBJ1-2, is DTGVSQNPRHKITKRGQNVTFRCDPISEHNRLYWYRQTLGQGPEFLTYFQNEAQLEKSRLLSDRFSAERPKGSFSTLEIQRTEQGDSAMYLCASSPGQGSGYTFGSGTRLTVV.

The genes are TRBV6-1 and TRBJ2-7; D gene unclear. V gave up 0 bases and J gave up 3 bases, with 3 bases separating them. The CDR3 spans 12 residues. Germline V gives CDR1 MNHNS, CDR2 SASEGT. CDR3 DNA: TGTGCCAGCAGTGAAGCCCGCTACGAGCAGTACTTC. Its translation: CASSEARYEQYF.

In DNA form, the CDR3 reads TGCAGTGCTAGTGGGCCGGAAAAACTGTTTTTT. Its protein is CSASGPEKLFF. The chain joins TRBV20-1 to TRBJ1-4, with D unresolved. Per germline, CDR1 DFQATT and CDR2 SNEGSKA (reference sequence). This CDR3 is 11 amino acids long. The V and J ends lost 3 bases and 8 bases respectively, with 7 bases between them.

The genes are TRBV27 and TRBJ1-5; TRBD1 might be the D (6 bases). The CDR3 is 17 amino acids. V was cut by 2 bases and J by 4 bases, with 18 bases left in between. Per germline, CDR1 MNHEY and CDR2 SMNVEV (reference sequence). The CDR3: CASSLGHGVGTNQPQHF. The CDR3 DNA sequence: TGTGCCAGCAGTTTAGGGCATGGGGTAGGGACAAATCAGCCCCAGCATTTT.

This clone was seen just once. The chain combines TRBV6-5 with TRBJ1-5; 7 bases agree with TRBD1. CDR3 length: 14 residues. V lost 5 bases and J lost 2; bases outside the gene matches: 3. Germline assignment: CDR1 MNHEY and CDR2 SVGAGI. The CDR3, as DNA: TGTGCCAGCAGTACTGGACAGGGCAATCAGCCCCAGCATTTT. Translation gives CASSTGQGNQPQHF.

The rearrangement joins TRBV21-1 to TRBJ1-2. TRBV21-1 is an annotated pseudogene. The CDR3 totals 15 residues. This CDR3 reads CASSIRTGIYNGYTF. The DNA for the CDR3 is TGTGCCAGCAGCATTCGTACCGGGATCTACAATGGCTACACCTTC.

The V gene is TRBV9, the J gene TRBJ1-5; 11 bases fit TRBD1. The CDR3 runs to 15 residues. Germline V CDR1 and CDR2: SGDLS, YYNGEE. Losses at the gene ends were 0 bases for V and 5 bases for J; bases not matched to a gene: 1. CDR3 nucleotide sequence: TGTGCCAGCAGCGTAGGGACAGGGGGCTATCAGCCCCAGCATTTT. It is translated as CASSVGTGGYQPQHF.

The CDR3 loop reads CASSIQGAEGYTF. The DNA for the CDR3 is TGTGCCAGCTCTATCCAGGGGGCTGAGGGCTACACCTTC. The V call is TRBV7-8, the J call TRBJ1-2; 8 bases agree with TRBD1. Trimming took 8 bases from V and 8 from J; bases not matched to a gene: 10. Per the germline V gene, CDR1 is SGHVS and CDR2 is FQNEAQ. The CDR3 is made up of 13 amino acids.

This rearrangement joins TRBV19 to TRBJ1-1; D may be TRBD1 (5 bases). The CDR3 totals 16 residues. CDR1 LNHDA and CDR2 SQIVND come from the germline V gene (reference sequence). Trimming removed 6 bases at V and 5 bases at J, with 22 bases between. As DNA, the CDR3 is TGTGCCAGTAGCCCCTTGGCAGGACATTTGGGGACTGAAGCTTTCTTT. Translating gives CASSPLAGHLGTEAFF.

The chain carries TRBV5-1 and TRBJ1-5; TRBD1 might be the D (5 bases). Trimming took 1 base from V and 3 from J, leaving 11 bases between them. Germline lookup yields CDR1 SGHRS and CDR2 YFSETQ. CDR3 length: 15 amino acids. CDR3 sequence reads: CASSLLGALNQPQHF. In DNA form, the CDR3 reads TGCGCCAGCAGCTTGTTAGGGGCCCTCAATCAGCCCCAGCATTTT. The full variable domain, with the rest looked up from reference TRBV5-1 and TRBJ1-5, is KAGVTQTPRYLIKTRGQQVTLSCSPISGHRSVSWYQQTPGQGLQFLFEYFSETQRNKGNFPGRFSGRQFSNSRSEMNVSTLELGDSALYLCASSLLGALNQPQHFGDGTRLSIL.